The entry below describes one TCR beta chain. No antigen is known for it. These data come from a study of T cells expressing NK-cell markers. Study as a whole: Repertoires of TCR beta were obtained from T cells sorted as CD3+CD56+NKG2C+, CD3+CD56+NKG2C- and CD3+CD56-NKG2C+.

Germline V gene data show CDR1 as SQVTM and CDR2 as ANQGSEA. This CDR3 has 13 amino acids. Libraries used 5'RACE template switching adding universal primer site and UMIs. From its re-call of the 5' RACE reads, TCRdb lists each CDR3 protein once, without DNA. This repertoire includes 200,000 to 300,000 distinct CDR3 sequences. Study outcomes and limitations: The leading position in the CD3+CD56-NKG2C+ fraction of four donors also went to these clonotypes.

Sequenced material: blood T cells: a sorted CD56 or NKG2C T cell subset, CD4+ or CD8+ T cells, or bulk PBMC T cells (not recorded which). This receptor was taken from a young man in good health. The chain combines TRBV29-1 with TRBJ1-5; TCRdb indicates TRBD1, and absent DNA this call remains unverified. The CDR3: CSVEVRGGQPQHF.